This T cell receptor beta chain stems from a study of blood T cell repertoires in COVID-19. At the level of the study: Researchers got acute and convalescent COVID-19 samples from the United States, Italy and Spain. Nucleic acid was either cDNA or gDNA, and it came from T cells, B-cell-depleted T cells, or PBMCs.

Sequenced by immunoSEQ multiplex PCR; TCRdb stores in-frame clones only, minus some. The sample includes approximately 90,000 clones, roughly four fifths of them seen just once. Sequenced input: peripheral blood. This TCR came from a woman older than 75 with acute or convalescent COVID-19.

CDR3 protein: CASSHSGDRFADTQYF. CDR3 nucleotide sequence: TGTGCCAGCAGCCATTCAGGGGACAGGTTTGCAGATACGCAGTATTTT. This sequence joins TRBV5-4 and TRBJ2-3; TRBD1 aligns across 8 bases. The CDR3 consists of 16 residues. V lost 4 bases and J lost 4; bases outside the gene matches: 11. CDR1 SGHNT and CDR2 YYREEE come from the germline V gene (reference sequence). The variable domain in full, with the rest retrieved from reference TRBV5-4 and TRBJ2-3, is ETGVTQSPTHLIKTRGQQVTLRCSSQSGHNTVSWYQQALGQGPQFIFQYYREEENGRGNFPPRFSGLQFPNYSSELNVNALELDDSALYLCASSHSGDRFADTQYFGPGTRLTVL.